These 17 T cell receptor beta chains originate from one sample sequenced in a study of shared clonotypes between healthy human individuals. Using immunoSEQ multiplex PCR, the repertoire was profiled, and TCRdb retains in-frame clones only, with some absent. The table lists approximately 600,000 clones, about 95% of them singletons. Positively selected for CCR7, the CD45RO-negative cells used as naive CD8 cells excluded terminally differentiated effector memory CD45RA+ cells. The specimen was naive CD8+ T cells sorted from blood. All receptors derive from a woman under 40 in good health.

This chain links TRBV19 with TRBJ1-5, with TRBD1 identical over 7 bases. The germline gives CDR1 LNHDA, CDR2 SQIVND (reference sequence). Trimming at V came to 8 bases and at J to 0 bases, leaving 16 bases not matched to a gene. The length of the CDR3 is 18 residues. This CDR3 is CASARDYGTAYSNQPQHF. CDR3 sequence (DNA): TGTGCCAGTGCGAGAGATTACGGGACAGCTTATAGCAATCAGCCCCAGCATTTT. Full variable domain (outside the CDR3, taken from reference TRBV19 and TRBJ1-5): DGGITQSPKYLFRKEGQNVTLSCEQNLNHDAMYWYRQDPGQGLRLIYYSQIVNDFQKGDIAEGYSVSREKKESFPLTVTSAQKNPTAFYLCASARDYGTAYSNQPQHFGDGTRLSIL.

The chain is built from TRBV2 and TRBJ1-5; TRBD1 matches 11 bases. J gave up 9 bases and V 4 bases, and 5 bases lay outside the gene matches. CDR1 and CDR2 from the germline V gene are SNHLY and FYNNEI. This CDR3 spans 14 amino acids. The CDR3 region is CASSGGQGGTPQHF. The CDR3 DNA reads TGTGCCAGCAGTGGGGGACAGGGGGGTACGCCCCAGCATTTT.

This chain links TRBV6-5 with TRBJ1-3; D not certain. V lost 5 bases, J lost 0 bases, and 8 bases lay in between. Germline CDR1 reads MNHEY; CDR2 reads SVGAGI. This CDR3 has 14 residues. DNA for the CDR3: TGTGCCAGCAGTCCTGACTTCTCTGGAAACACCATATATTTT. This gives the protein CASSPDFSGNTIYF.

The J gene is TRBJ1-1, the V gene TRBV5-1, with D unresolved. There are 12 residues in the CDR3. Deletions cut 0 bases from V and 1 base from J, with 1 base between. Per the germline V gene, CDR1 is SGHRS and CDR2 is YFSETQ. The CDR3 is CASSLANTEAFF. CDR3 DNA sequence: TGCGCCAGCAGCTTGGCGAACACTGAAGCTTTCTTT.

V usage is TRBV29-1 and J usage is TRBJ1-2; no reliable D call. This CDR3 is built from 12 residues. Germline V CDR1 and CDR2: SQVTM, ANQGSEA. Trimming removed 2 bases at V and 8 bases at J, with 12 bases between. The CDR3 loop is CSVETQLRGYTF. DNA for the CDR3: TGCAGCGTTGAAACTCAGCTTCGAGGCTACACCTTC.

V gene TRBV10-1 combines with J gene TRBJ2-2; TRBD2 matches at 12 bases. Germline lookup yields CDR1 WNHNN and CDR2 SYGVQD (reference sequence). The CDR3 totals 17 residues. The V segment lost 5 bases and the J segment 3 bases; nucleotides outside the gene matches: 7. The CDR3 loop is CASSITSGRIDTGELFF. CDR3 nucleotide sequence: TGCGCCAGCAGTATTACTAGCGGGAGGATTGACACCGGGGAGCTGTTTTTT.

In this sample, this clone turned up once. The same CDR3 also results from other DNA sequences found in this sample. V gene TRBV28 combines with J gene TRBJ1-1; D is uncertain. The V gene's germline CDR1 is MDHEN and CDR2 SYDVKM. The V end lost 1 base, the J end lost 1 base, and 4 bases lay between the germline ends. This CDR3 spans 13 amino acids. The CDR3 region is CASSLYGNTEAFF. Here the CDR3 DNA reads TGTGCCAGCAGTTTATACGGGAACACTGAAGCTTTCTTT.

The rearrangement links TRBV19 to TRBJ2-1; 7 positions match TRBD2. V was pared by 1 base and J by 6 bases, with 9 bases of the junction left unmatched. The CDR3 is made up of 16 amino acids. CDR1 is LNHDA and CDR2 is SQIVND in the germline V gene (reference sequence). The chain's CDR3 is CASSIGAGRLFNEQFF. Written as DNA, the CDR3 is TGTGCCAGTAGTATAGGAGCCGGGAGGTTGTTCAATGAGCAGTTCTTC.

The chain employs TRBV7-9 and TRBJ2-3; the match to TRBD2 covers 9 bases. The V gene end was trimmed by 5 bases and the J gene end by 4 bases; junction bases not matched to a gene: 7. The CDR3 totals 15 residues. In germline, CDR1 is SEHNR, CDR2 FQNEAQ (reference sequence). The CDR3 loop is CASSPISGGSDTQYF. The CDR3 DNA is TGTGCCAGCAGCCCAATTAGCGGGGGATCAGATACGCAGTATTTT.

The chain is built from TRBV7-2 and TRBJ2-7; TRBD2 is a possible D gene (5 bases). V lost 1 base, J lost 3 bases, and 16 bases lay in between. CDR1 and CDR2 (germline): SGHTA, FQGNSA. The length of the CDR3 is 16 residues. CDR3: CASSLGLLSVGYEQYF. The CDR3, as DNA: TGTGCCAGCAGCTTAGGATTACTTAGCGTCGGCTACGAGCAGTACTTC.

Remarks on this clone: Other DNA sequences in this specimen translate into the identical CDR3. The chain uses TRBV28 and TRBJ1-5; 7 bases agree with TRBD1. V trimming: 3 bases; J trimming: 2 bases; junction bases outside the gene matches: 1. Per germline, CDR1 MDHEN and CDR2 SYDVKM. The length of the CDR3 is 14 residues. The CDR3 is CASSFGTGNQPQHF. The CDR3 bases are TGTGCCAGCAGTTTCGGGACAGGCAATCAGCCCCAGCATTTT. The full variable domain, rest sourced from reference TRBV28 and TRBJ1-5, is DVKVTQSSRYLVKRTGEKVFLECVQDMDHENMFWYRQDPGLGLRLIYFSYDVKMKEKGDIPEGYSVSREKKERFSLILESASTNQTSMYLCASSFGTGNQPQHFGDGTRLSIL.

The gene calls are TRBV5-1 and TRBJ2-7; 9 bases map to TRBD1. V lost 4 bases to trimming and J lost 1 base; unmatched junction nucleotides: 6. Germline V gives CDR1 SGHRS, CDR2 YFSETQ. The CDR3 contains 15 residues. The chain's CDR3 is CASSTGQGMSYEQYF. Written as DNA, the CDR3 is TGCGCCAGCAGCACCGGACAGGGGATGTCCTACGAGCAGTACTTC. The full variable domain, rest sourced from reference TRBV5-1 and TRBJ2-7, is KAGVTQTPRYLIKTRGQQVTLSCSPISGHRSVSWYQQTPGQGLQFLFEYFSETQRNKGNFPGRFSGRQFSNSRSEMNVSTLELGDSALYLCASSTGQGMSYEQYFGPGTRLTVT.

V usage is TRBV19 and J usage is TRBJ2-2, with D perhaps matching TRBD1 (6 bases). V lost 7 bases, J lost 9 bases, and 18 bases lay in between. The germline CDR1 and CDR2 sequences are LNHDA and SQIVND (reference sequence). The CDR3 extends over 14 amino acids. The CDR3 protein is CASTPLQGYRELFF. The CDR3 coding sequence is TGTGCCAGTACCCCCCTGCAGGGGTACCGGGAGCTGTTTTTT.

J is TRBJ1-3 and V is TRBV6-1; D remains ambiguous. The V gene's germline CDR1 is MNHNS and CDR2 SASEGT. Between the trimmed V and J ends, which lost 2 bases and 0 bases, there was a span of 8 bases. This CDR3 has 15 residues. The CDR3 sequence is CASSEFVISGNTIYF. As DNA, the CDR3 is TGTGCCAGCAGTGAATTCGTCATCTCTGGAAACACCATATATTTT.

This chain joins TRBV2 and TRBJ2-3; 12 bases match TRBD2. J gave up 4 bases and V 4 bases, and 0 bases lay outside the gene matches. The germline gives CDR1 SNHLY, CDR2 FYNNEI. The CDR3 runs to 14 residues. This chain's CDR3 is CASSGTSGADTQYF. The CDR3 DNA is TGTGCCAGCAGTGGGACTAGCGGGGCAGATACGCAGTATTTT.

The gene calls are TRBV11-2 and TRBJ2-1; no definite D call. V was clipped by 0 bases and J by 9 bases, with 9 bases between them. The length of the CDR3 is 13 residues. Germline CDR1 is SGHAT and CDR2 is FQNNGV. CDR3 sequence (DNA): TGTGCCAGCAGCTTAGAGTCAGCCGTTGAGCAGTTCTTC. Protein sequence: CASSLESAVEQFF.

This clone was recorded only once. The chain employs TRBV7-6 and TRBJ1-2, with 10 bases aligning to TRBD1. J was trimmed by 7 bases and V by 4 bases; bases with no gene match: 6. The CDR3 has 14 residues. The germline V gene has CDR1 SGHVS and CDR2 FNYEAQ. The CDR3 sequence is CASSSSTGGFGYTF. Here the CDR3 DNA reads TGTGCCAGCAGCTCCTCGACAGGGGGCTTTGGCTACACCTTC.